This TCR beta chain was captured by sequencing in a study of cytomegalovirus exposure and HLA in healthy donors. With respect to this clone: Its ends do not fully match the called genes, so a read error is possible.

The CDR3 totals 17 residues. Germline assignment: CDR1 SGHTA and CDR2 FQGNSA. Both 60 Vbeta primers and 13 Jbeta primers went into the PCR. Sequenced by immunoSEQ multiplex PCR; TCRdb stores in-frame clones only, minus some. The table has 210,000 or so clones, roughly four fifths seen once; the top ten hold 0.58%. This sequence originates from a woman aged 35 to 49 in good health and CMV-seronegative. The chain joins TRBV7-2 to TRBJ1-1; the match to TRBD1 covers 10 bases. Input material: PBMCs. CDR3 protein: CASSLAGQGLLKTEAFF. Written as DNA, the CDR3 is TGTGCCAGCAGCTTAGCGGGACAGGGGTTATTGAAAACTGAAGCTTTCTTT.